Only a few counts were recorded for the clone carrying this TCR beta chain. The antigen is undetermined. This specimen belongs to a study of OX40 agonist ivuxolimab in advanced cancers. Across the study: Patients undergoing dose escalation presented with hepatocellular carcinoma, melanoma, renal cell or head and neck cancer.

This CDR3 has 14 residues. CDR1 and CDR2 from the germline V gene are SEHNR and FQNEAQ (reference sequence). V was shortened by 5 bases and J by 5 bases, with 13 bases between the two germline ends. TCRdb's copy holds only in-frame clones and misses some; the assay was immunoSEQ multiplex PCR. The sample shows around 60,000 clones, about 82% of them seen only once. General study findings and limits: The average count of expanded clones was higher among CD8+ T cells than among CD4+. CD4+ and CD8+ blood T cells expanded clonally by week 6 at 0.1 to 3.0 mg/kg.

On cycle 4 day 1 and cycle 7 day 1, as well as at baseline, blood was sampled. This TCR was recovered from an adult with an advanced solid tumor such as melanoma, head and neck, liver or kidney cancer. The chain employs TRBV7-9 and TRBJ1-5; D is possibly TRBD1 (5 bases). Material: CD4+ or CD8+ T cells sorted from blood, obtained in a trial of the OX40 agonist ivuxolimab. The CDR3 coding sequence is TGTGCCAGCAGCGGGATGGGAGGGGATCAGCCCCAGCATTTT. Protein: CASSGMGGDQPQHF.